The next 14 T cell receptor beta chains were all read from a single sample in a study of blood T cell repertoires in COVID-19. Produced via immunoSEQ multiplex PCR; TCRdb's table is partial and in-frame only. This table holds a few hundred thousand clones, roughly 90% found once. The sequencing sample was made of peripheral blood. Receptors were obtained from a man younger than 35 with active or convalescent COVID-19.

The sample holds one count of this clone. The rearrangement links TRBV19 to TRBJ2-1, with 9 nucleotides matching TRBD1. CDR3 length equals 16 residues. V shed 6 bases, J shed 8 bases, and the junction held 14 bases outside the gene matches. Germline lookup yields CDR1 LNHDA and CDR2 SQIVND (reference sequence). CDR3 amino acids: CASSQKGTGYGDEQFF. The CDR3 nucleotides read TGTGCCAGTAGCCAAAAGGGGACAGGGTACGGCGATGAGCAGTTCTTC.

The CDR3 sequence: CATKYQGYTF. The DNA for the CDR3 is TGTGCCACTAAATACCAAGGCTACACCTTC. This chain joins TRBV2 and TRBJ1-2; D ambiguous. Trimming left V 10 bases short and J 8 bases short, with 11 bases between. Looked up from germline, CDR1 is SNHLY and CDR2 is FYNNEI. This CDR3 spans 10 amino acids.

The chain carries TRBV19 and TRBJ1-4; TRBD1 is a possible D gene (5 bases). Between the trimmed V and J ends, which lost 9 bases and 5 bases, there was a span of 10 bases. Germline V lookup: CDR1 LNHDA, CDR2 SQIVND (reference sequence). This CDR3 comprises 12 residues. The CDR3 here is CASSDTNEKLFF. CDR3 sequence (DNA): TGTGCCAGCTCGGACACAAATGAAAAACTGTTTTTT.

The chain recombines TRBV28 with TRBJ1-5, with D unresolved. Trimming left V 7 bases short and J 10 bases short, with 17 bases between. CDR1 MDHEN and CDR2 SYDVKM come from the germline V gene. This CDR3 spans 13 amino acids. CDR3 loop: CASTLPGFPPQHF. In DNA form, the CDR3 reads TGTGCCAGCACCCTCCCTGGCTTTCCTCCCCAGCATTTT.

The chain combines TRBV27 with TRBJ2-7, with D perhaps matching TRBD2 (5 bases). Trimming pared 0 bases from V and 4 bases from J, leaving 25 bases between. Germline-derived CDR1 and CDR2 are MNHEY and SMNVEV (reference sequence). This CDR3 is built from 19 residues. This CDR3 reads CASSLSTTALGHPLYEQYF. The CDR3 coding sequence is TGTGCCAGCAGTTTATCGACCACGGCACTAGGTCACCCACTTTACGAGCAGTACTTC.

In its sample, this clone was seen once. The genes are TRBV24-1 and TRBJ1-2, with TRBD1 identical over 8 bases. V dropped 4 bases and J dropped 7; count of bases not matched to a gene: 7. Germline values: CDR1 KGHDR, CDR2 SFDVKD. This CDR3 is 14 amino acids long. The CDR3 sequence is CATSDRDRSTGYTF. The CDR3 DNA is TGTGCCACCAGTGACCGGGACAGGAGTACTGGCTACACCTTC.

The chain recombines TRBV4-3 with TRBJ2-5; 7 bases are a match to TRBD2. J lost 2 bases, V lost 2 bases, and 17 bases had no gene match. Germline CDR1 and CDR2: LGHNA and YSLEER. The CDR3 spans 19 residues. The CDR3 is CASSQTVRVSGGGQETQYF. In DNA, the CDR3 is TGCGCCAGCAGCCAAACGGTTAGGGTGTCTGGGGGAGGGCAAGAGACCCAGTACTTC.

Only a few counts were recorded for this clone. CDR3 nucleotide sequence: TGTGCCAGCATCCCGACAGGGAGCCTACGGTCGGGGTATGGCTACACCTTC. It is translated as CASIPTGSLRSGYGYTF. The chain recombines TRBV2 with TRBJ1-2; 7 bases fit TRBD1. The J segment lost 5 bases and the V segment lost 7 bases, leaving 19 bases of the junction unmatched. This CDR3 has 17 amino acids. Germline CDR1 is SNHLY and CDR2 is FYNNEI. Combining the CDR3 with reference TRBV2 and TRBJ1-2 gives the whole variable domain EPEVTQTPSHQVTQMGQEVILRCVPISNHLYFYWYRQILGQKVEFLVSFYNNEISEKSEIFDDQFSVERPDGSNFTLKIRSTKLEDSAMYFCASIPTGSLRSGYGYTFGSGTRLTVV.

This sequence joins TRBV28 and TRBJ1-2; possible D gene TRBD1, 6 bases. Germline V gene data show CDR1 as MDHEN and CDR2 as SYDVKM. This CDR3 is built from 13 residues. Trimming removed 7 bases at V and 2 bases at J, with 11 bases between. The CDR3 protein is CASKDTGNYGYTF. Written as DNA, the CDR3 is TGTGCCAGCAAAGATACAGGGAACTATGGCTACACCTTC.

The chain combines TRBV15 with TRBJ1-2; 8 bases map to TRBD1. CDR3 length equals 13 residues. The V gene end was trimmed by 5 bases and the J gene end by 7 bases; junction bases not matched to a gene: 6. Germline V lookup: CDR1 LNHNV, CDR2 YYDKDF (reference sequence). The CDR3 sequence is CATSPGGAFGYTF. Written as DNA, the CDR3 is TGTGCCACCAGCCCAGGGGGCGCGTTTGGCTACACCTTC.

This clone turned up a few times. The chain combines TRBV6-5 with TRBJ1-5; 8 bases fit TRBD1. Unmatched junction bases numbered 8, after V lost 6 bases and J lost 7 bases. This CDR3 spans 14 amino acids. Germline CDR1 MNHEY, CDR2 SVGAGI. CDR3 in DNA: TGTGCCAGCAGCGGGACAGGAAACTTCCAGCCCCAGCATTTT. It translates to CASSGTGNFQPQHF.

The chain links TRBV5-1 to TRBJ1-1; weak D call: TRBD1 (6 bases). Trimming took 4 bases from V and 11 from J, leaving 21 bases between them. The CDR3 has 14 amino acids. Germline CDR1 is SGHRS and CDR2 is YFSETQ. CDR3: CASSPGHLVFGAFF. The CDR3 DNA reads TGCGCCAGCAGCCCGGGACACCTCGTTTTTGGGGCTTTCTTT.

The chain uses TRBV4-1 and TRBJ2-3; D is possibly TRBD2 (5 bases). The CDR3 is 18 residues long. The germline CDR1 and CDR2 sequences are MGHRA and YSYEKL. Trimming left V 4 bases short and J 2 bases short, with 22 bases between. This chain's CDR3 is CASSLPRGQARYTDTQYF. The CDR3 DNA sequence: TGCGCCAGCAGCCTCCCCCGAGGGCAGGCAAGGTACACAGATACGCAGTATTTT.

This chain uses TRBV19 with TRBJ2-3; D possibly corresponds to TRBD1 (6 bases). In germline, CDR1 is LNHDA, CDR2 SQIVND (reference sequence). There are 16 residues in the CDR3. V lost 5 bases to trimming and J lost 0 bases, with 15 bases between them. The CDR3 sequence is CASSLLQGSSTDTQYF. The CDR3 DNA reads TGTGCCAGTAGTCTCCTACAGGGATCCAGCACAGATACGCAGTATTTT.